The clone carrying this TCR beta chain was detected a few times. The sample is drawn from a study of identical twins. Unique molecular identifiers were present on cDNA, and template switching added a universal primer site. TCRdb re-derived calls from the 5' RACE reads in MiXCR, one entry per CDR3 protein. The data contain some 1,600,000 distinct CDR3 sequences, less than 40% of them seen just once; the ten biggest clones take up about 0.27%. In germline, CDR1 is MNHEY, CDR2 SMNVEV (reference sequence). This CDR3 is 13 amino acids long. The germline V and J ends were trimmed by 3 bases and 4 bases, with 8 bases remaining between them.

Material for sequencing was cord blood. The clonotype was recovered from a newborn girl in good health. The V gene is TRBV27, the J gene TRBJ2-3, with D hard to call. CDR3 in DNA: TGTGCCAGCAGTTTCGCCCCTCCAGATACGCAGTATTTT. Translation gives CASSFAPPDTQYF.